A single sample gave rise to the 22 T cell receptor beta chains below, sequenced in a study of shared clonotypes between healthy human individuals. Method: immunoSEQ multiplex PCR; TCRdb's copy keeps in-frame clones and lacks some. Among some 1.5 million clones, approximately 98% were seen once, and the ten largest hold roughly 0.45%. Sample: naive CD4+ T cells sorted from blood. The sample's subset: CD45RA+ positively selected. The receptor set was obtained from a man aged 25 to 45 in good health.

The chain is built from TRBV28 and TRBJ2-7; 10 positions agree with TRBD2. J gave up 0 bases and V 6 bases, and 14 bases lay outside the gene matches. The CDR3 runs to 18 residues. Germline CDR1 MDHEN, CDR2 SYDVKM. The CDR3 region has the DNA TGTGCCAGCAGCTCACCCCGAGGACTAGCGGTTAGCTCCTACGAGCAGTACTTC. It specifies CASSSPRGLAVSSYEQYF.

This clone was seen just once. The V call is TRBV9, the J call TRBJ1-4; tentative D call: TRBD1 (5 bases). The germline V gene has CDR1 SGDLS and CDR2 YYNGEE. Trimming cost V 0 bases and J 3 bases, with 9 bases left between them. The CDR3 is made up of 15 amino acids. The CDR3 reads CASSVVGLPNEKLFF. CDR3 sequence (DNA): TGTGCCAGCAGCGTAGTGGGACTTCCTAATGAAAAACTGTTTTTT.

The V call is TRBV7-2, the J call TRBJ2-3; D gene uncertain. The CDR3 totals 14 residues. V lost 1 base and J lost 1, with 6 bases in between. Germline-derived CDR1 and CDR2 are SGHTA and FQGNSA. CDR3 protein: CASSLDTGTDTQYF. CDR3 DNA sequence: TGTGCCAGCAGCTTAGATACGGGCACAGATACGCAGTATTTT.

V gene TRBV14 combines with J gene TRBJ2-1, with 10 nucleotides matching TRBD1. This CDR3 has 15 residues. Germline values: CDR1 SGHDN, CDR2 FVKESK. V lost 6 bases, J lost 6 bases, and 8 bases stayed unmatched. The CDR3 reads CASRKAGTGVNEQFF. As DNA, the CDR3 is TGTGCCAGCAGAAAAGCCGGGACAGGGGTCAATGAGCAGTTCTTC.

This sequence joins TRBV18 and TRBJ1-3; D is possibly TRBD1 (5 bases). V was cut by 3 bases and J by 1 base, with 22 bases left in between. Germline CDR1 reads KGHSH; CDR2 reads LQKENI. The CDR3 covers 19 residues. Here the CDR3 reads CASSPRGRGPGQSGNTIYF. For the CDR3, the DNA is TGTGCCAGCTCACCCCGGGGACGGGGACCTGGGCAATCTGGAAACACCATATATTTT. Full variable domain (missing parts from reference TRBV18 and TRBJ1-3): NAGVMQNPRHLVRRRGQEARLRCSPMKGHSHVYWYRQLPEEGLKFMVYLQKENIIDESGMPKERFSAEFPKEGPSILRIQQVVRGDSAAYFCASSPRGRGPGQSGNTIYFGEGSWLTVV.

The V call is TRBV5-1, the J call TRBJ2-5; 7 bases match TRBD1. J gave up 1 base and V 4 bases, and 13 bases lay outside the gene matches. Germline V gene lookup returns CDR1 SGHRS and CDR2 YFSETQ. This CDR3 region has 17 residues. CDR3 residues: CASSGLTGRSFQETQYF. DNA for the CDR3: TGCGCCAGCAGCGGACTGACAGGGCGTTCCTTCCAAGAGACCCAGTACTTC.

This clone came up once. CDR3 sequence: CASSLGSDRGQPQHF. In DNA form, the CDR3 reads TGTGCCAGCAGCTTAGGATCAGACCGAGGTCAGCCCCAGCATTTT. This chain links TRBV11-2 with TRBJ1-5; no clear D. Trimming cost V 1 base and J 6 bases, with 13 bases left between them. From germline, CDR1 is SGHAT and CDR2 FQNNGV. The CDR3 contains 15 residues.

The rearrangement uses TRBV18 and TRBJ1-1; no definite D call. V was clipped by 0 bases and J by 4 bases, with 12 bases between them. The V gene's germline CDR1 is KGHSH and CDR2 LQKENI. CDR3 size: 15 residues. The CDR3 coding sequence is TGTGCCAGCTCACCACCCCCGGGTTTGGGCACTGAAGCTTTCTTT. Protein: CASSPPPGLGTEAFF.

The CDR3 bases are TGTGCCAGCAGCCCCTCAAGACGGGGGCGCACCGGGGAGCTGTTTTTT. It yields the protein CASSPSRRGRTGELFF. This sequence joins TRBV5-4 and TRBJ2-2; either TRBD1 or TRBD2 may fit D (6 bases each). CDR1 and CDR2 from the germline V gene are SGHNT and YYREEE (reference sequence). With 4 bases removed from V and 4 bases from J, the gap between germline ends came to 17 bases. This CDR3 contains 16 residues.

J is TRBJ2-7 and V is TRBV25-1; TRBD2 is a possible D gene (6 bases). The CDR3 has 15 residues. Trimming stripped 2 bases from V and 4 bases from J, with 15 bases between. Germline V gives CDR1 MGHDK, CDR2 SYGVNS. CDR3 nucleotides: TGTGCCAGCAGTGAAGCAGCAGCGGGCCTTTACGAGCAGTACTTC. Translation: CASSEAAAGLYEQYF.

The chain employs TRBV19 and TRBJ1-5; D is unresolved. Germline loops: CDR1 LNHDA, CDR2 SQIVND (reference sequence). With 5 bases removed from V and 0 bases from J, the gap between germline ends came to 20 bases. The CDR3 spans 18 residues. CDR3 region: CASSALTSEIYSNQPQHF. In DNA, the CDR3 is TGTGCCAGTAGTGCTTTAACATCGGAGATTTATAGCAATCAGCCCCAGCATTTT.

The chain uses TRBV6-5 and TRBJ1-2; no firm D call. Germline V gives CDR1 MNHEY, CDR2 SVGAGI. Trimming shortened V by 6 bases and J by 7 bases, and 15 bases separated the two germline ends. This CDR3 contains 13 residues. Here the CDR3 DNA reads TGTGCCAGCAGGGTTGGTGGTGGCGGTGGCTACACCTTC. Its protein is CASRVGGGGGYTF.

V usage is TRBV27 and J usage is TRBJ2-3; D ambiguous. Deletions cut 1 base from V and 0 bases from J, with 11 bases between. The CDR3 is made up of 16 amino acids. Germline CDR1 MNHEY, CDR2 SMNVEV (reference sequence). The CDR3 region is CASSLFAVDSTDTQYF. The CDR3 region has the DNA TGTGCCAGCAGTTTATTTGCGGTTGATAGCACAGATACGCAGTATTTT.

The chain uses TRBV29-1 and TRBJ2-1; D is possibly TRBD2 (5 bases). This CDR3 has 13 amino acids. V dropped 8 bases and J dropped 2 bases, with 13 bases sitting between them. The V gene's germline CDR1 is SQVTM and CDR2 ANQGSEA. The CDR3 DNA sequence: TGCAGCACACGGGGAAGCCCCTACAATGAGCAGTTCTTC. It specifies CSTRGSPYNEQFF.

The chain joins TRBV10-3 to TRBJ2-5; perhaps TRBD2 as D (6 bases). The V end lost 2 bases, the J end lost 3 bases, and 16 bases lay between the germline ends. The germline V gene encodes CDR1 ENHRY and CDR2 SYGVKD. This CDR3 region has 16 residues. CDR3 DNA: TGTGCCATCAGTGAGCCGAAAGGCAGGGAGGAAGAGACCCAGTACTTC. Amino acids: CAISEPKGREEETQYF.

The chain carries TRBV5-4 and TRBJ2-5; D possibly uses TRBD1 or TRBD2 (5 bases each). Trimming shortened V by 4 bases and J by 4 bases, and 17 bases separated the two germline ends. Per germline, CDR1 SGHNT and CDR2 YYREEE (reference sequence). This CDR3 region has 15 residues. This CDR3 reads CASSLPQGAPETQYF. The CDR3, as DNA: TGTGCCAGCAGCCTACCCCAGGGAGCCCCAGAGACCCAGTACTTC. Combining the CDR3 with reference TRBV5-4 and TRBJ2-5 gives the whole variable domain ETGVTQSPTHLIKTRGQQVTLRCSSQSGHNTVSWYQQALGQGPQFIFQYYREEENGRGNFPPRFSGLQFPNYSSELNVNALELDDSALYLCASSLPQGAPETQYFGPGTRLLVL.

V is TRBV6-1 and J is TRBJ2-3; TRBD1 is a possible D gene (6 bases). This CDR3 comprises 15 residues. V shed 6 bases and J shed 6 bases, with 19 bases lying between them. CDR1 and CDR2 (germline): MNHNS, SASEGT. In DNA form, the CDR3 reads TGTGCCAGCAGACAACTGACAGGCCTCAAGGATACGCAGTATTTT. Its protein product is CASRQLTGLKDTQYF.

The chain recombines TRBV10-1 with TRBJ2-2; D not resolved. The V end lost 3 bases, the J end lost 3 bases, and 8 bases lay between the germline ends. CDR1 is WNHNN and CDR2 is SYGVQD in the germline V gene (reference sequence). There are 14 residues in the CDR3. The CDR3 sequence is CASSELRDTGELFF. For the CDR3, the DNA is TGCGCCAGCAGTGAATTAAGGGACACCGGGGAGCTGTTTTTT.

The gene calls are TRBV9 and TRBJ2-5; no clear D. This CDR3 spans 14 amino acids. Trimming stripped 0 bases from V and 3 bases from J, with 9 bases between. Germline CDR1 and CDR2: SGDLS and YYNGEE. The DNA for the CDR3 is TGTGCCAGCAGCGTAGAAGGGTGGGAAGAGACCCAGTACTTC. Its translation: CASSVEGWEETQYF.

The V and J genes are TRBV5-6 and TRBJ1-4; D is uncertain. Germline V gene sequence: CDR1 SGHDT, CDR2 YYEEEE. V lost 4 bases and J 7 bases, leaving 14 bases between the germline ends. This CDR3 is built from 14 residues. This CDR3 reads CASSTTVVSEKLFF. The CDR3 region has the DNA TGTGCCAGCAGCACCACAGTGGTTAGTGAAAAACTGTTTTTT.

In DNA, the CDR3 is TGCGCCAGCAGCTCACCCCCGGGACAGGGTCTGCTTGACACTGAAGCTTTCTTT. Translation: CASSSPPGQGLLDTEAFF. The rearrangement joins TRBV5-1 to TRBJ1-1; 9 bases map to TRBD1. This CDR3 comprises 18 residues. Looked up from germline, CDR1 is SGHRS and CDR2 is YFSETQ. J was trimmed by 3 bases and V by 3 bases; bases with no gene match: 15.

The chain's CDR3 is CASSWGPGQNRDEQYF. The CDR3 bases are TGCGCCAGCAGCTGGGGACCGGGACAGAATCGCGACGAGCAGTACTTC. This rearrangement joins TRBV5-1 to TRBJ2-7; 7 bases fit TRBD1. The CDR3 covers 16 residues. Germline V gene sequence: CDR1 SGHRS, CDR2 YFSETQ. V gave up 3 bases and J gave up 5 bases; unmatched junction bases: 14.